This T cell receptor (beta chain) was sequenced during a study of blood T cell repertoires in COVID-19. In the study overall: The United States, Italy and Spain provided the acute and convalescent COVID-19 samples. Sources were T cells, B-cell-depleted T cells, or PBMCs; the material itself was cDNA or gDNA.

The V gene's germline CDR1 is GTSNPN and CDR2 SVGIG (reference sequence). The CDR3 has 13 amino acids. V gave up 4 bases and J gave up 3 bases; unmatched junction bases: 3. In the authors' methods: Estimation of nucleated cell counts relied on the amplification of reference gene primers. Profiling relied on immunoSEQ multiplex PCR, and the TCRdb table lists in-frame clones only, not all of them. The V and J calls and clone size come from that table; D and trimming were worked out from the DNA. The table has 29,000 or so clones, over 75% seen once; the top ten hold around 7.9%. The rearrangement uses TRBV30 and TRBJ2-1; 7 bases map to TRBD1. Input material: peripheral blood. The TCR originated in a woman aged 70-85 years with active or convalescent COVID-19. Here the CDR3 DNA reads TGTGCCTGGAATAGGGGGCTCTACAATGAGCAGTTCTTC. Its protein product is CAWNRGLYNEQFF.